These 19 T cell receptor beta chains were sequenced from one sample in a study of shared clonotypes between healthy human individuals. The naive CD8 subset, CD45RO-negative cells positively selected for CCR7, excluded terminally differentiated effector memory CD45RA+ cells. The table came from immunoSEQ multiplex PCR; TCRdb's copy has only in-frame clones and leaves some out. This sample has about 2.1 million clones, with approximately 92% found just once. The sample consisted of naive CD8+ T cells from PBMCs. The receptor source for this set is a man between 18 and 35 years old in good health. Some clones in this sample may be carry-over from other donors' samples.

A single count supports this clone. This chain links TRBV6-5 with TRBJ1-5; D is unclear. V lost 9 bases to trimming and J lost 3 bases, with 12 bases between them. CDR1 is MNHEY and CDR2 is SVGAGI in the germline V gene. The CDR3 consists of 13 residues. The CDR3 nucleotides read TGTGCCAGTCAGACCTCCTACAATCAGCCCCAGCATTTT. This translates into CASQTSYNQPQHF.

CDR3 DNA sequence: TGTGCCAGCAGGACCGGGACCGATTCCTACGAGCAGTACTTC. This encodes CASRTGTDSYEQYF. V usage is TRBV6-1 and J usage is TRBJ2-7; D possibly uses TRBD1 or TRBD2 (5 bases each). Trimming took 6 bases from V and 1 from J, leaving 13 bases between them. There are 14 residues in the CDR3. Per the germline V gene, CDR1 is MNHNS and CDR2 is SASEGT.

V is TRBV9 and J is TRBJ1-1; no clear D gene. Trimming removed 3 bases from V and 0 bases from J, with 15 bases in between. The germline V gene encodes CDR1 SGDLS and CDR2 YYNGEE. This CDR3 has 16 residues. CDR3 DNA: TGTGCCAGCAGCGCTGGTAGTATATTCATGAACACTGAAGCTTTCTTT. Its translation: CASSAGSIFMNTEAFF.

V gene TRBV7-9 combines with J gene TRBJ2-1; D is uncertain. This CDR3 region has 15 residues. Deletions cut 1 base from V and 0 bases from J, with 7 bases between. From germline, CDR1 is SEHNR and CDR2 FQNEAQ (reference sequence). CDR3 nucleotides: TGTGCCAGCAGCTTAGAGACTTACTCCTACAATGAGCAGTTCTTC. Translating it yields CASSLETYSYNEQFF. Variable domain in full (rest from reference TRBV7-9 and TRBJ2-1): DTGVSQNPRHKITKRGQNVTFRCDPISEHNRLYWYRQTLGQGPEFLTYFQNEAQLEKSRLLSDRFSAERPKGSFSTLEIQRTEQGDSAMYLCASSLETYSYNEQFFGPGTRLTVL.

This rearrangement joins TRBV27 to TRBJ1-1, with TRBD1 identical over 9 bases. This CDR3 spans 16 amino acids. Trimming at V came to 5 bases and at J to 4 bases, leaving 11 bases not matched to a gene. Per germline, CDR1 MNHEY and CDR2 SMNVEV (reference sequence). The CDR3 loop reads CASSKGTGGRSTEAFF. In DNA form, the CDR3 reads TGTGCCAGCAGTAAAGGCACAGGGGGCAGGAGCACTGAAGCTTTCTTT.

V is TRBV7-9 and J is TRBJ1-3; 7 nucleotides align to TRBD1. V shed 6 bases, J shed 10 bases, and the junction held 15 bases outside the gene matches. CDR3 length equals 15 residues. CDR1 is SEHNR and CDR2 is FQNEAQ in the germline V gene (reference sequence). The CDR3 DNA reads as TGTGCCAGCAGAGAAAGGGACAGTTTGGTTGCGACCATATATTTT. It codes for CASRERDSLVATIYF.

The chain is built from TRBV9 and TRBJ1-2, with 7 positions matching TRBD1. Germline V gene sequence: CDR1 SGDLS, CDR2 YYNGEE. Losses at the gene ends were 4 bases for V and 1 base for J; bases not matched to a gene: 10. This CDR3 comprises 16 residues. CDR3 in DNA: TGTGCCAGCAGCTTGACCGGGACAGAAGTTAACTATGGCTACACCTTC. Amino acid sequence: CASSLTGTEVNYGYTF.

The chain is built from TRBV28 and TRBJ1-1, with D unclear. V was shortened by 6 bases and J by 1 base, with 6 bases between the two germline ends. Germline CDR1 reads MDHEN; CDR2 reads SYDVKM. The CDR3 length is 12 residues. CDR3 sequence (DNA): TGTGCCAGCAGGATTGGGAACACTGAAGCTTTCTTT. This translates into CASRIGNTEAFF.

The rearrangement joins TRBV14 to TRBJ2-2; 10 bases line up with TRBD1. J was trimmed by 8 bases and V by 4 bases; bases with no gene match: 7. CDR3 size: 15 residues. Per germline, CDR1 SGHDN and CDR2 FVKESK. CDR3 sequence reads: CASSPWTGGRGELFF. In DNA, the CDR3 is TGTGCCAGCAGCCCTTGGACAGGGGGTCGTGGGGAGCTGTTTTTT.

J is TRBJ1-4 and V is TRBV7-9, with D possibly matching TRBD1 (5 bases). Trimming shortened V by 4 bases and J by 0 bases, and 12 bases separated the two germline ends. The CDR3 consists of 16 residues. Germline V gene sequence: CDR1 SEHNR, CDR2 FQNEAQ (reference sequence). CDR3 coding DNA: TGTGCCAGCAGCTCCAGGGACCCCTCAACTAATGAAAAACTGTTTTTT. Amino acids: CASSSRDPSTNEKLFF.

The chain combines TRBV5-6 with TRBJ2-7; TRBD1 agrees at 7 bases. This CDR3 has 13 residues. Germline V lookup: CDR1 SGHDT, CDR2 YYEEEE. V was pared by 2 bases and J by 6 bases, with 5 bases of the junction left unmatched. The CDR3 DNA sequence: TGTGCCAGCAGCTTAACAGGGGTTGGCGAGCAGTACTTC. It is translated as CASSLTGVGEQYF.

The count of this clone is one. The chain couples TRBV6-6 to TRBJ2-7; D is undetermined. Trimming pared 5 bases from V and 1 base from J, leaving 15 bases between. The V gene's germline CDR1 is MNHNY and CDR2 SVGAGI (reference sequence). CDR3 size: 15 residues. Here the CDR3 reads CASSPLESPSYEQYF. The CDR3 region has the DNA TGTGCCAGCAGTCCATTAGAGTCCCCTTCCTACGAGCAGTACTTC.

This rearrangement joins TRBV28 to TRBJ2-5, with D unresolved. This CDR3 has 11 amino acids. The ends were cut back, 6 bases at V and 4 bases at J, with 6 bases in the middle. The germline gives CDR1 MDHEN, CDR2 SYDVKM. The chain's CDR3 is CASRVGETQYF. The DNA of the CDR3 is TGTGCCAGCAGGGTCGGAGAGACCCAGTACTTC.

This sequence joins TRBV29-1 and TRBJ2-7; the D gene is possibly TRBD1 (5 bases). Germline V CDR1 and CDR2: SQVTM, ANQGSEA. V lost 3 bases and J lost 4, with 16 bases in between. The CDR3 length is 14 residues. The CDR3 is CSVDGAGSRYEQYF. Here the CDR3 DNA reads TGCAGCGTTGACGGAGCAGGGTCTCGGTACGAGCAGTACTTC.

As concerns this clone: This CDR3 is also generated by other DNA sequences in the sample. This chain connects TRBV5-1 to TRBJ2-7; TRBD1 matches 8 bases. This CDR3 is 13 amino acids long. CDR1 and CDR2 from the germline V gene are SGHRS and YFSETQ. V trimming: 3 bases; J trimming: 2 bases; junction bases outside the gene matches: 1. Here the CDR3 DNA reads TGCGCCAGCAGCTGGACAGGGACCTACGAGCAGTACTTC. Translation gives CASSWTGTYEQYF.

The rearrangement uses TRBV5-4 and TRBJ2-3, with 16 bases that match TRBD2. This CDR3 region has 19 residues. With V trimmed by 3 bases and J by 4 bases, 11 bases remained unmatched. Germline loops: CDR1 SGHNT, CDR2 YYREEE (reference sequence). CDR3 region: CASSYGTSGRATRADTQYF. In DNA form, the CDR3 reads TGTGCCAGCAGCTATGGGACTAGCGGGAGGGCAACGAGAGCAGATACGCAGTATTTT.

The CDR3 DNA reads TGTGCCAGCACCCCGAGGGGTCTTGACACCATATATTTT. Amino acids: CASTPRGLDTIYF. J is TRBJ1-3 and V is TRBV5-4; maybe TRBD1 (5 bases). The CDR3 sequence is 13 residues long. Trimming stripped 6 bases from V and 8 bases from J, with 15 bases between. Germline V lookup: CDR1 SGHNT, CDR2 YYREEE (reference sequence).

Comments on this clone: Because the CDR3's place on the DNA is in doubt, the DNA is left out and the CDR3 is given as listed by TCRdb. This chain links TRBV7-9 with TRBJ1-3. Ends included, the CDR3 has 16 residues. In germline, CDR1 is SEHNR, CDR2 FQNEAQ (reference sequence). CDR3 residues: CASSFGPGRTGNTIYF.

This chain links TRBV11-3 with TRBJ1-1; D possibly corresponds to TRBD1 (6 bases). The germline CDR1 and CDR2 sequences are SGHNT and YENEEA. This CDR3 region has 16 residues. V lost 3 bases to trimming and J lost 0 bases, with 14 bases between them. The CDR3 sequence is CASSFGTGTLNTEAFF. CDR3 sequence (DNA): TGTGCCAGCAGCTTTGGAACAGGGACCCTGAACACTGAAGCTTTCTTT.